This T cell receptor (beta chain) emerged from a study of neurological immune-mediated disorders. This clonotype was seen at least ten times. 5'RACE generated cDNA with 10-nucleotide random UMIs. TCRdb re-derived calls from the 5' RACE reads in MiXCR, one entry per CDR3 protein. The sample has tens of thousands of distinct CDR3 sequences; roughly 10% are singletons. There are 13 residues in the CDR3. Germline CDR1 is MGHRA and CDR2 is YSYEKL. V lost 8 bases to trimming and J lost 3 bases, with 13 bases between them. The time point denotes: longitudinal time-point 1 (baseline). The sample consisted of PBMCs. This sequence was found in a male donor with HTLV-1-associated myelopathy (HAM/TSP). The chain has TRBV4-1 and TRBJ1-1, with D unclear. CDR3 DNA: TGCGCCAGCTCACGAGTCGGAGACACTGAAGCTTTCTTT. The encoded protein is CASSRVGDTEAFF.